This T cell receptor (beta chain) was sequenced for a study of molecular identifiers for immune sequencing clone quantification. Study overall: With replicates, the RNA of about 20,000 or 100,000 naive CD8 cells was split five ways and four were sequenced.

With respect to this clonotype: The missing conserved phenylalanine or tryptophan at the end of this CDR3 makes a read error likely.

CDR1 SNHLY and CDR2 FYNNEI come from the germline V gene. The CDR3 contains 18 residues. Unmatched junction bases numbered 18, after V lost 2 bases and J lost 7 bases. Both previously described methods and listed TCR primers were employed to make bulk TCR libraries. TCRdb re-derived calls from the PCR reads in MiXCR, one entry per CDR3 protein. The data contain about 640,000 distinct CDR3 sequences, 15% to 20% of them singletons. The receptor comes from a human donor in good health. Some libraries in this study had Jurkat cell RNA spiked in. V gene TRBV2 combines with J gene TRBJ1-2, with 8 bases that match TRBD1. The sample taken for sequencing was naive CD8+ T cells from blood, with Jurkat cell RNA spiked in. Subset meaning: FACS-sorted CD8+CD4-CCR7+CD45RA+ naive T cells. This CDR3 is CASSETPGGAGGVSGYTL. DNA for the CDR3: TGTGCCAGCAGTGAAACTCCCGGTGGGGCAGGGGGCGTCTCTGGCTACACCCTC.